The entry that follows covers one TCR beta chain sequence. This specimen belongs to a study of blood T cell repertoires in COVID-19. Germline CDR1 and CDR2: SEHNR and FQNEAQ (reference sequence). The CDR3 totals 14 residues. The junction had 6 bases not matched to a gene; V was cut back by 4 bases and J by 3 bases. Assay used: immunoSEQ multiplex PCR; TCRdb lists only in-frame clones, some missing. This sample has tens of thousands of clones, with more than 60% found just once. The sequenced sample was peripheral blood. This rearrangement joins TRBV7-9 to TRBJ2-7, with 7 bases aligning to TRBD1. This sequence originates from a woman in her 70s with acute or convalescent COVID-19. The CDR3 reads CASSSGQSLYEQYF. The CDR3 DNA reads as TGTGCCAGCAGCTCGGGACAGTCGCTCTACGAGCAGTACTTC.